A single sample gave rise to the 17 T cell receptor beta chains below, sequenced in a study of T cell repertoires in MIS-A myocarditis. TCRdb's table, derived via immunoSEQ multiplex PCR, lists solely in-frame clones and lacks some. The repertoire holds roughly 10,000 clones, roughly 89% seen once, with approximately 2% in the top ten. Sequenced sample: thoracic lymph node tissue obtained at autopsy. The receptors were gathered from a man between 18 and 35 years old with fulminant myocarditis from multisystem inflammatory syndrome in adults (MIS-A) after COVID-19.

The CDR3 loop is CASSLSLLRESHYQPQHF. For the CDR3, the DNA is TGCGCCAGCAGCTTGTCCCTACTTCGGGAATCCCACTATCAGCCCCAGCATTTT. This chain joins TRBV5-1 and TRBJ1-5; D remains unclear. V was clipped by 1 base and J by 5 bases, with 22 bases between them. Germline V lookup: CDR1 SGHRS, CDR2 YFSETQ. The CDR3 is 18 amino acids.

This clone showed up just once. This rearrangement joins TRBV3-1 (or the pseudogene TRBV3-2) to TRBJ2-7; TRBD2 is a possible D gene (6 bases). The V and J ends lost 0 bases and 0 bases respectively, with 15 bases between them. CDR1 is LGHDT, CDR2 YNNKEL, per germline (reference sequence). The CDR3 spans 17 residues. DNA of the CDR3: TGTGCCAGCAGCCAAGAAGAGGGACTTCTATCCTCCTACGAGCAGTACTTC. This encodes CASSQEEGLLSSYEQYF.

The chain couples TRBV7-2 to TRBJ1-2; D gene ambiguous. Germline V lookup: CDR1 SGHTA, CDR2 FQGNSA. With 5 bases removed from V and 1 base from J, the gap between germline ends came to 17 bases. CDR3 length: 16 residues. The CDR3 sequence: CASSPFPGWNNYGYTF. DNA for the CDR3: TGTGCCAGCAGCCCCTTCCCGGGTTGGAATAACTATGGCTACACCTTC.

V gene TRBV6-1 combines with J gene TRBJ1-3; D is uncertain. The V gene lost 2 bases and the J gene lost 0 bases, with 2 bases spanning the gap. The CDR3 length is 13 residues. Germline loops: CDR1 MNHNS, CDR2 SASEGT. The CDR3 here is CASSEPSGNTIYF. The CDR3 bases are TGTGCCAGCAGTGAACCCTCTGGAAACACCATATATTTT.

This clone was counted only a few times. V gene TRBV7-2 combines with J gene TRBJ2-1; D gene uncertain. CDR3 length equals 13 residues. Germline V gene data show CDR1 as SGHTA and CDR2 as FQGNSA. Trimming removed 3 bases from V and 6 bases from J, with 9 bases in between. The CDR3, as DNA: TGTGCCAGCAGCTTCAACTTTTTCAATGAGCAGTTCTTC. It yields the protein CASSFNFFNEQFF. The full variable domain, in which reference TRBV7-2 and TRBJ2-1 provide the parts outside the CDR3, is GAGVSQSPSNKVTEKGKDVELRCDPISGHTALYWYRQSLGQGLEFLIYFQGNSAPDKSGLPSDRFSAERTGGSVSTLTIQRTQQEDSAVYLCASSFNFFNEQFFGPGTRLTVL.

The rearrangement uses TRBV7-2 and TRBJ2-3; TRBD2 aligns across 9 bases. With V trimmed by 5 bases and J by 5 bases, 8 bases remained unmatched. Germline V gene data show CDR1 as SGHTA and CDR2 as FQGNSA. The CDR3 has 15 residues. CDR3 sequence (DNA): TGTGCCAGCAGCACTACTAGCGGGCCGGGAGATACGCAGTATTTT. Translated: CASSTTSGPGDTQYF.

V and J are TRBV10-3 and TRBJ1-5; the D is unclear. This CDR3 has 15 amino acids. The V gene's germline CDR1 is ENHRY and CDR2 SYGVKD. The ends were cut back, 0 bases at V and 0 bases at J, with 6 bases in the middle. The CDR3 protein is CAISESKGSNQPQHF. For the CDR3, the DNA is TGTGCCATCAGTGAGTCGAAGGGTAGCAATCAGCCCCAGCATTTT.

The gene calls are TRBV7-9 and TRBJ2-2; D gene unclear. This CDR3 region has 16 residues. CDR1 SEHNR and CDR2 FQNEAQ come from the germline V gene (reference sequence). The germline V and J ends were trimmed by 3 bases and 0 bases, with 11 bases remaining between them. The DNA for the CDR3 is TGTGCCAGCAGCTTGAGTCAGTTCGCGAACACCGGGGAGCTGTTTTTT. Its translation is CASSLSQFANTGELFF.

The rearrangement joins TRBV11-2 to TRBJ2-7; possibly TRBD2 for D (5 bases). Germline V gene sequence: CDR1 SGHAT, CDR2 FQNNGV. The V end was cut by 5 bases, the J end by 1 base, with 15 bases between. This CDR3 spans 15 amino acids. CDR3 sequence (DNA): TGTGCCAGCAGCCCCTATGGAGGCATTTCCTACGAGCAGTACTTC. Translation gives CASSPYGGISYEQYF.

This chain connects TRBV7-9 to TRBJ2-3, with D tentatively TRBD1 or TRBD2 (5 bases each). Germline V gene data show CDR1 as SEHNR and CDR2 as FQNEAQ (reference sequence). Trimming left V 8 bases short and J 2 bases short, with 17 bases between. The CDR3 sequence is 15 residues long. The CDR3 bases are TGTGCCAGCTCCGCCGGGGCCAGGGACACAGATACGCAGTATTTT. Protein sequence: CASSAGARDTDTQYF. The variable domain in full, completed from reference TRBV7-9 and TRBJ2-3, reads DTGVSQNPRHKITKRGQNVTFRCDPISEHNRLYWYRQTLGQGPEFLTYFQNEAQLEKSRLLSDRFSAERPKGSFSTLEIQRTEQGDSAMYLCASSAGARDTDTQYFGPGTRLTVL.

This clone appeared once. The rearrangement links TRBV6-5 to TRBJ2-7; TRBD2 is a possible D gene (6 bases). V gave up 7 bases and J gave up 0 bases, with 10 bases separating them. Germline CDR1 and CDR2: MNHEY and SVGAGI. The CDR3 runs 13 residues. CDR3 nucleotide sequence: TGTGCCAGCATCGCGGGAAACTCCTACGAGCAGTACTTC. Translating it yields CASIAGNSYEQYF.

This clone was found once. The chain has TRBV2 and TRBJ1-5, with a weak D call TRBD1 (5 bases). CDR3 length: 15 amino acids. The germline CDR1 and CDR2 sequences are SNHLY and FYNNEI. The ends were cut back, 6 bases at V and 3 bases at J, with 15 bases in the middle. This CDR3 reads CASRDPSGFNQPQHF. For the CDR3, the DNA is TGTGCCAGCAGGGACCCCTCAGGGTTCAATCAGCCCCAGCATTTT.

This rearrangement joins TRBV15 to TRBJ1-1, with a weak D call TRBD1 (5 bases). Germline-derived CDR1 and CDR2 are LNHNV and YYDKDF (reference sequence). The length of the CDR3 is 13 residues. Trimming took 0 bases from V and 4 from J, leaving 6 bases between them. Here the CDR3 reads CATSRDRVTEAFF. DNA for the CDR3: TGTGCCACCAGCAGAGACAGGGTCACTGAAGCTTTCTTT.

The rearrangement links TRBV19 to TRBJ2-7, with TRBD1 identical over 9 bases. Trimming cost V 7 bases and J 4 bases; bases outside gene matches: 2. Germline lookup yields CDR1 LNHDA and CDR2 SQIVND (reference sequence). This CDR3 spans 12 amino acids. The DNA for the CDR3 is TGTGCCAGTACGGACAGGGGATACGAGCAGTACTTC. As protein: CASTDRGYEQYF. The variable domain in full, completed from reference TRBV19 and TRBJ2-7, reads DGGITQSPKYLFRKEGQNVTLSCEQNLNHDAMYWYRQDPGQGLRLIYYSQIVNDFQKGDIAEGYSVSREKKESFPLTVTSAQKNPTAFYLCASTDRGYEQYFGPGTRLTVT.

This CDR3 reads CASSLAPRRGVNNYEQYF. The CDR3, as DNA: TGTGCCAGCAGCTTGGCTCCCAGACGGGGCGTGAATAACTACGAGCAGTACTTC. The chain links TRBV5-6 to TRBJ2-7; D assignment may be TRBD1 or TRBD2 (5 bases each). Deletions cut 0 bases from V and 3 bases from J, with 22 bases between. Per germline, CDR1 SGHDT and CDR2 YYEEEE. The CDR3 contains 18 residues.

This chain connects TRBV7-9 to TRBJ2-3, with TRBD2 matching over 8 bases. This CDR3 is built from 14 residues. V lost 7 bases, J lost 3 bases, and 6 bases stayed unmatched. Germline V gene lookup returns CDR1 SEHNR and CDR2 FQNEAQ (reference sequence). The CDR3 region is CASNPAGVTDTQYF. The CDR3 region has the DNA TGTGCCAGCAACCCAGCGGGAGTGACAGATACGCAGTATTTT. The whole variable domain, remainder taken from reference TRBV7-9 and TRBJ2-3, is DTGVSQNPRHKITKRGQNVTFRCDPISEHNRLYWYRQTLGQGPEFLTYFQNEAQLEKSRLLSDRFSAERPKGSFSTLEIQRTEQGDSAMYLCASNPAGVTDTQYFGPGTRLTVL.

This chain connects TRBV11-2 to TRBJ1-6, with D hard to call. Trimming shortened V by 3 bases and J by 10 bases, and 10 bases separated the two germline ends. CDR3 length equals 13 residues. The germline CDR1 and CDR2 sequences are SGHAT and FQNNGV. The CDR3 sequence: CASSLEDWSPLHF. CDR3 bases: TGTGCCAGCAGCTTGGAGGACTGGTCACCCCTCCACTTT.